These 21 T cell receptor beta chains share one sample of origin, sequenced in a study of blood T cell repertoires in acute mononucleosis. Study findings and constraints: GLC-BM selection appeared to involve both TCR alpha and beta chains.

Regarding time point: acute infectious mononucleosis, at clinical presentation within 2 weeks of symptom onset (visit 1). Clones were read by immunoSEQ multiplex PCR, and TCRdb kept only the in-frame ones, dropping some. The table has around 1,400 clones, about 25% seen once; the top ten hold about 50%. The source was EBV GLC epitope tetramer+ CD8+ T cells sorted from PBMCs, collected during acute infectious mononucleosis. The subset denotes: CD8 T cells binding tetramer with EBV BMLF1 280-288 peptide (GLC-BM). The origin of the receptors is a woman aged 18-29 years with infectious mononucleosis caused by EBV.

This clone was seen only a few times. A much larger clone sits a single nucleotide away, making a read error possible. The sample has other DNA sequences that encode this CDR3 too. The chain combines TRBV25-1 with TRBJ2-1, with D possibly called TRBD1 or TRBD2 (5 bases each). Trimming shortened V by 6 bases and J by 8 bases, and 14 bases separated the two germline ends. There are 13 residues in the CDR3. Germline-derived CDR1 and CDR2 are MGHDK and SYGVNS. This CDR3 is CASSVAGGDEQFF. The CDR3, as DNA: TGTGCCAGCAGCGTCGCTGGGGGTGATGAGCAGTTCTTC.

This clone occurred a few times. This chain connects TRBV29-1 to TRBJ1-4, with D possibly matching TRBD1 (6 bases). V lost 7 bases, J lost 2 bases, and 14 bases lay in between. Germline V lookup: CDR1 SQVTM, CDR2 ANQGSEA. This CDR3 comprises 14 residues. This chain's CDR3 is CSGGTWGTNEKLFF. The DNA for the CDR3 is TGCAGCGGCGGGACATGGGGCACTAATGAAAAACTGTTTTTT. The complete variable domain, with remaining parts taken from reference TRBV29-1 and TRBJ1-4, reads SAVISQKPSRDICQRGTSLTIQCQVDSQVTMMFWYRQQPGQSLTLIATANQGSEATYESGFVIDKFPISRPNLTFSTLTVSNMSPEDSSIYLCSGGTWGTNEKLFFGSGTQLSVL.

This clone was picked up a small number of times. A far larger clone is one nucleotide away, so this likely arose from a read error. The V and J genes are TRBV25-1 and TRBJ2-3; tentative D call: TRBD2 (5 bases). The CDR3 contains 12 residues. The V gene's germline CDR1 is MGHDK and CDR2 SYGVNS. The CDR3 sequence: CASSGARDTLYF. The DNA of the CDR3 is TGTGCCAGCAGTGGTGCCCGGGATACGCTGTATTTT.

The rearrangement uses TRBV1 and TRBJ2-6; the table's D call TRBD1 went unverified against the DNA. TRBV1 is listed as a pseudogene. The CDR3 has 18 amino acids. CDR3 residues: CTSRVFSCAQSRANVLTF. CDR3 in DNA: TGCACCAGCAGAGTGTTCAGTTGTGCACAAAGTCGGGCCAACGTCCTGACTTTC.

A word on this clone: A far larger clone lies a single base away; this is likely a read error. This chain connects TRBV29-1 to TRBJ2-7; 7 bases match TRBD1. This CDR3 has 14 residues. Germline CDR1 and CDR2: SQVTM and ANQGSEA. V shed 6 bases, J shed 2 bases, and the junction held 10 bases outside the gene matches. CDR3 residues: CSVAPTGLTYEQYF. The CDR3 nucleotides read TGCAGCGTCGCACCGACAGGGTTGACCTACGAGCAGTACTTC.

This clone came up a few times. This may be a read error: a much more frequent sequence differs by one nucleotide. The chain joins TRBV7-6 to TRBJ2-1, with D perhaps matching TRBD1 (6 bases). V gave up 8 bases and J gave up 7 bases, with 15 bases separating them. CDR3 length: 13 amino acids. CDR1 is SGHVS, CDR2 FNYEAQ, per germline. CDR3 amino acids: CASEAPQGNEQFF. The CDR3 coding sequence is TGTGCCAGCGAAGCTCCACAGGGTAATGAGCAGTTCTTC.

The table lists this clone with a few counts. A far larger clone is just one base off, so this is likely a read error. Other DNA sequences of this sample code for an identical CDR3. CDR3 in DNA: TGTGCCAGCAGCCAGTCTCCCGGGGGCAGTCAGTACTTC. It encodes CASSQSPGGSQYF. The V and J genes are TRBV14 and TRBJ2-4; tentatively, D is TRBD1 or TRBD2 (6 bases each). CDR1 is SGHDN, CDR2 FVKESK, per germline. V was cut by 3 bases and J by 12 bases, with 15 bases left in between. The CDR3 contains 13 residues. The full variable domain, its missing parts supplied by reference TRBV14 and TRBJ2-4, is EAGVTQFPSHSVIEKGQTVTLRCDPISGHDNLYWYRRVMGKEIKFLLHFVKESKQDESGMPNNRFLAERTGGTYSTLKVQPAELEDSGVYFCASSQSPGGSQYFGAGTRLSVL.

This clone was recorded at least ten times. A much larger clone lies a single base off, so this may be a read error. The rearrangement joins TRBV18 to TRBJ2-4, with a tentative D call TRBD2 (6 bases). V lost 8 bases and J 9 bases, leaving 17 bases between the germline ends. Germline assignment: CDR1 KGHSH and CDR2 LQKENI. This CDR3 comprises 13 residues. CDR3 amino acids: CASSQSPGGIQYF. The CDR3 coding sequence is TGTGCCAGCAGCCAGTCTCCCGGGGGCATTCAGTACTTC.

On this clone: A far bigger clonotype differs at one base, so this is likely a read error. The sample carries other DNA sequences with the same CDR3. V usage is TRBV7-4 and J usage is TRBJ2-1; 8 bases line up with TRBD2. Germline V CDR1 and CDR2: SGHVT, SQSDAQ. This CDR3 is 13 amino acids long. CDR3 region: CASSVAGGDEQFF. In DNA, the CDR3 is TGTGCCAGCAGCGTAGCCGGGGGGGATGAGCAGTTCTTC.

V gene TRBV18 combines with J gene TRBJ2-3; D remains unclear. Deletions cut 8 bases from V and 6 bases from J, with 12 bases between. The germline CDR1 and CDR2 sequences are KGHSH and LQKENI. CDR3 length: 12 residues. The CDR3, as DNA: TGTGCCAGCAGTGGTGCCCGGGATACGCAGTATTTT. It is translated as CASSGARDTQYF.

This clone was recorded a few times. This could be a read error, since a much larger clone is one nucleotide away. V gene TRBV5-6 combines with J gene TRBJ2-4; tentative D call: TRBD2 (5 bases). CDR3 length: 16 residues. Germline V gives CDR1 SGHDT, CDR2 YYEEEE. The V and J ends lost 1 base and 13 bases respectively, with 24 bases between them. In DNA, the CDR3 is TGTGCCAGCAGCTTGAGGAGCGGCATTGCCCCCAGAACCCAGTACTTC. Protein sequence: CASSLRSGIAPRTQYF.

For this clone: A far larger clone is only one base removed, so a read error is likely. The chain uses TRBV9 and TRBJ2-1; the match to TRBD2 covers 8 bases. With V trimmed by 0 bases and J by 10 bases, 3 bases remained unmatched. CDR3 length equals 13 residues. Germline assignment: CDR1 SGDLS and CDR2 YYNGEE. The chain's CDR3 is CASSVAGGEEQFF. The CDR3 DNA follows: TGTGCCAGCAGCGTAGCCGGGGGGGAGGAGCAGTTCTTC. Drawing the rest from reference TRBV9 and TRBJ2-1, the complete variable domain is DSGVTQTPKHLITATGQRVTLRCSPRSGDLSVYWYQQSLDQGLQFLIQYYNGEERAKGNILERFSAQQFPDLHSELNLSSLELGDSALYFCASSVAGGEEQFFGPGTRLTVL.

This clone was counted a few times. No conserved phenylalanine or tryptophan is present at the end of the CDR3, so a read error is the likely explanation. The chain has TRBV5-1 and TRBJ2-7, with TRBD1 matching over 7 bases. Germline V gene data show CDR1 as SGHRS and CDR2 as YFSETQ. This CDR3 comprises 15 residues. Unmatched junction bases numbered 10, after V lost 0 bases and J lost 7 bases. CDR3 bases: TGCGCCAGCAGCTTGGCCAAAAAGGGGGCGGAGGAGCAGTACTCC. This encodes CASSLAKKGAEEQYS.

This clone was detected many times. The likely explanation is a read error, given a far larger clone one base away. This sample also contains other DNA sequences that code for the same CDR3. The CDR3 DNA reads as TGTGCCAGCAGCCCGACCAGCGGGAGTGTCTATGAGCAGTACTTC. Translation: CASSPTSGSVYEQYF. The V call is TRBV14, the J call TRBJ2-7; the match to TRBD2 covers 8 bases. Germline V lookup: CDR1 SGHDN, CDR2 FVKESK. This CDR3 has 15 amino acids. V lost 4 bases to trimming and J lost 7 bases; unmatched junction nucleotides: 12.

A few counts support this clone. This likely reflects a read error, since a far larger clone is one base away. This chain connects TRBV7-2 to TRBJ2-7; 7 bases match TRBD1. Per the germline V gene, CDR1 is SGHTA and CDR2 is FQGNSA. Germline trimming cut 8 bases from V and 6 bases from J; bases unmatched to any gene: 16. The CDR3 sequence is 15 residues long. CDR3 nucleotide sequence: TGTGCCAGCCACCTGGGACAGATCCTGCCGGGCGAGCAGTACTTC. Residues: CASHLGQILPGEQYF.

The chain recombines TRBV2 with TRBJ2-3, with 9 bases matching TRBD2. There are 15 residues in the CDR3. Germline V CDR1 and CDR2: SNHLY, FYNNEI. The V and J ends lost 6 bases and 2 bases, in that order; junction bases with no gene match: 6. The CDR3 here is CASSFSSGTTDTQYF. The DNA of the CDR3 is TGTGCCAGCAGCTTTTCTAGCGGGACCACAGATACGCAGTATTTT.

Notes on this clone: A far larger clone is just one base off, so this is likely a read error. The CDR3 reads CASSAAGGDEQFF. Written as DNA, the CDR3 is TGTGCCAGCAGCGCAGCCGGGGGGGATGAGCAGTTCTTC. The chain links TRBV9 to TRBJ2-1, with 8 bases aligning to TRBD2. The CDR3 sequence is 13 residues long. Losses at the gene ends were 3 bases for V and 8 bases for J; bases not matched to a gene: 4. CDR1 and CDR2 (germline): SGDLS, YYNGEE.

As for this clone: A far larger clone is off by one base, so a read error is likely. Other DNA sequences in the same sample also yield this CDR3. The chain employs TRBV14 and TRBJ2-4; either TRBD1 or TRBD2 may fit D (6 bases each). The CDR3 contains 13 residues. Per the germline V gene, CDR1 is SGHDN and CDR2 is FVKESK. The CDR3 sequence: CASSQSPGGILYF. CDR3 DNA: TGTGCCAGCAGCCAGTCTCCCGGGGGCATTCTGTACTTC. Together with reference TRBV14 and TRBJ2-4, the CDR3 gives the full variable domain: EAGVTQFPSHSVIEKGQTVTLRCDPISGHDNLYWYRRVMGKEIKFLLHFVKESKQDESGMPNNRFLAERTGGTYSTLKVQPAELEDSGVYFCASSQSPGGILYFGAGTRLSVL.

Remarks on this clone: A single base separates this from a much larger clone, so it may be a read error. Other DNA sequences in this specimen translate into the identical CDR3. The rearrangement links TRBV29-1 to TRBJ1-4; 8 nucleotides line up with TRBD1. This CDR3 has 14 amino acids. Germline V CDR1 and CDR2: SQVTM, ANQGSEA. The chain's CDR3 is CSVGTGGTNDKLFF. CDR3 bases: TGCAGCGTCGGGACAGGTGGCACTAATGATAAACTGTTTTTT.

The sample holds many counts of this clone. The J gene is TRBJ2-3, the V gene TRBV6-5; D is unresolved. The CDR3 consists of 12 residues. V lost 5 bases and J 6 bases, leaving 9 bases between the germline ends. Germline V CDR1 and CDR2: MNHEY, SVGAGI. CDR3 in amino acids: CASSGARDTQYF. The CDR3 nucleotides are TGTGCCAGCAGTGGTGCCCGGGATACGCAGTATTTT.

Only a few counts were recorded for this clone. This is likely an artifact of a read error, given a far larger clone one base away. The rearrangement uses TRBV9 and TRBJ2-7; D is perhaps TRBD2 (6 bases). The end of the DNA aligns better with TRBJ2-4, so the J call may be wrong. The V gene's germline CDR1 is SGDLS and CDR2 YYNGEE. The CDR3 loop spans 13 amino acids. The CDR3: CASSQSPGGIQYF. Written as DNA, the CDR3 is TGTGCCAGCAGCCAGTCTCCCGGGGGCATTCAGTACTTC.